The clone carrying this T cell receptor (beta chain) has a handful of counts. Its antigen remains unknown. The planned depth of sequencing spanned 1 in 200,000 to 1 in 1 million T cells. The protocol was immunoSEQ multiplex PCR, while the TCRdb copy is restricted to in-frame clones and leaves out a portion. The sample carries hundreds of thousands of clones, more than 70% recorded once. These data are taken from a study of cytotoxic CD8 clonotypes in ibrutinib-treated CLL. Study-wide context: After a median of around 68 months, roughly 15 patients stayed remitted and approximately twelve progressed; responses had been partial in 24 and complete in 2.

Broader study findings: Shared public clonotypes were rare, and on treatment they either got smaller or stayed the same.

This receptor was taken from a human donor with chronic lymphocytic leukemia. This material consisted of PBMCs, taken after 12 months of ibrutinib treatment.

The chain's CDR3 is CSVARQGGTEAFF. The DNA of the CDR3 is TGCAGCGTGGCCAGACAGGGAGGCACTGAAGCTTTCTTT. The chain combines TRBV29-1 with TRBJ1-1; the match to TRBD1 covers 7 bases. This CDR3 contains 13 residues. CDR1 and CDR2 (germline): SQVTM, ANQGSEA. Trimming cost V 6 bases and J 4 bases; bases outside gene matches: 8.